This TCR beta chain is from a study of early T cells in non-severe SARS-CoV-2 infection (dated by TCRdb to the early 2020s). Background for the entire study: Because TCR sequencing relied on bulk RNA taken from unsorted whole blood, pairing of alpha and beta chains was not possible.

A few counts support this clonotype. The antigen it recognizes is unknown. Base qualities are not at hand, and no much larger clone is one base apart. Preparation of the library involved 5' RACE. The instrument was a NextSeq 500. In the TCR library protocol, unique molecular identifiers were attached to individual cDNA molecules to correct for PCR bias and sequencing error. TCR alpha and beta chains were both sequenced, and the abundances of alpha and beta sequences in each sample were closely correlated with each other. The source study handled its data this way. V gene, J gene and CDR3 annotation of TCR sequences was performed with Decombinator V4. Expanded TCRs were defined as changing significantly between any two time points under a Poisson model with p below 0.0001. TCR abundances were normalised to the total number of TCRs sequenced per sample and expressed as counts per million. TRAV1-2 paired with TRAJ12, TRAJ20 or TRAJ33 defined MAIT TCRs, while TRAV10 paired with TRAJ18 defined iNKT TCRs. VDJdb, accessed on 1 November 2021, was searched for TCRs annotated for CMV, EBV and SARS-CoV-2, and TCRs annotated for more than one antigen were excluded. TCRdb reanalyzed the raw reads on its own, using fastp at Q25 for trimming and MiXCR for clone calling, and kept in-frame beta chains. Records with the same CDR3 protein are collapsed into one entry carrying the most frequent genes and DNA. What appears here as the V and J calls and clone size reflects TCRdb's work, not the paper's. The sample includes 50,000 to 70,000 distinct CDR3 sequences, with about 12% observed a single time. Jointly, the top ten make up 1.1% to 1.5% of the sample.

Findings and caveats that apply to the study as a whole: VDJdb matching was skewed toward anti-spike CD8 responses and likely underestimated virus-specific expansions by missing private and CD4 specificities.

There are 15 amino acids in the CDR3, from cysteine to phenylalanine inclusive. The kept DNA is CDR3 alone, 45 bases in frame from the first base. V sheds 2 bases and J sheds 3 bases, leaving 10 bases between their ends. As encoded in the germline V gene, CDR1 is MGHRA while CDR2 is YSYEKL. This was a case-control study nested in a cohort of healthcare workers in London, UK, who had nasopharyngeal swab PCR tests and blood samples taken every week. Between 23 and 31 March 2020, the week of the UK lockdown, healthcare workers were enrolled and then followed up weekly for as long as 16 weeks. The TCR comes from an adult who was a healthcare worker with PCR-confirmed SARS-CoV-2 infection or an uninfected control (not recorded which). This sequence uses TRBV4-1 and TRBJ2-2, with a tentative D gene TRBD2 over 5 matching bases. Sequencing was done on a sample of whole blood. The CDR3 sequence is CASSQSSGDTGELFF. The nucleotide sequence is TGCGCCAGCAGCCAATCGTCCGGGGACACCGGGGAGCTGTTTTTT.